Following are 31 T cell receptor beta chains from one sample sequenced in a study of identical twins listed by TCRdb under 2016. The library came from 5' RACE. TCRdb lists the instrument as Illumina HiSeq 2000. In-frame beta chains were kept once TCRdb had trimmed the public reads at Q25 with fastp and called clones with MiXCR. Every CDR3 protein is listed once, alongside the most common genes and DNA of its rows. The sample records 200,000 to 250,000 distinct CDR3 sequences, around 7% of which are singletons. Jointly, the top ten make up 3% to 4% of the sample. The data also belong to a second study, concerning yellow fever vaccine responses in identical twins.

Sequencing was done on a sample of memory (CD45RO+) T cells sorted from blood. The intended sense of this specimen's cell subset or site label: CD45RO+ enriched T cells. All receptors derive from a woman aged 18-35 years in good health.

The V call is TRBV19, the J call TRBJ2-7; TRBD2 matches 9 bases. The ends lost 0 bases at V and 9 bases at J; junction bases unmatched: 6. CDR3 length: 14 amino acids. Germline V gene lookup returns CDR1 LNHDA and CDR2 SQIVND (reference sequence). The CDR3, as DNA: TGTGCCAGTAGTATAGATAGCGGGAGTGAAAGGCAGTACTTC. This encodes CASSIDSGSERQYF.

In its sample, this clonotype was seen many times. The genes are TRBV20-1 and TRBJ1-1; the match to TRBD1 covers 7 bases. Germline loops: CDR1 DFQATT, CDR2 SNEGSKA (reference sequence). The CDR3 is made up of 15 amino acids. V dropped 4 bases and J dropped 4; count of bases not matched to a gene: 12. CDR3 in amino acids: CSANQPGQRATEAFF. In DNA, the CDR3 is TGCAGTGCTAATCAACCGGGACAGAGAGCCACTGAAGCTTTCTTT.

This clonotype was seen ten or more times. The genes are TRBV7-3 and TRBJ2-2, with 8 nucleotides matching TRBD2. Trimming cost V 5 bases and J 4 bases; bases outside gene matches: 9. The CDR3 runs 16 residues. Germline V lookup: CDR1 SGHTA, CDR2 FQGTGA. The CDR3 region is CASSREAGAATGELFF. The CDR3 nucleotides are TGTGCCAGCAGCCGGGAAGCGGGAGCGGCCACCGGGGAGCTGTTTTTT.

This clonotype was seen at least ten times. The J gene is TRBJ1-1, the V gene TRBV10-3, with D possibly being TRBD1 (6 bases). V was cut by 7 bases and J by 0 bases, with 12 bases left in between. The CDR3 runs 14 residues. The germline gives CDR1 ENHRY, CDR2 SYGVKD. The CDR3 nucleotides are TGTGCCATCAAAAAGGAGGGGGTGAACACTGAAGCTTTCTTT. Its translation is CAIKKEGVNTEAFF.

The sample holds one count of this clonotype. It may be a read error: a sequence one base away is much more abundant. J is TRBJ2-3 and V is TRBV10-3, with D perhaps being TRBD1 or TRBD2 (6 bases each). Germline values: CDR1 ENHRY, CDR2 SYGVKD. The V gene lost 8 bases and the J gene lost 4 bases, with 16 bases spanning the gap. The CDR3 sequence is 14 residues long. The CDR3 bases are TGTGCCATCCAGTCGGAGGGGGTCGCAGATACGCAGTATTTT. Translated, it gives CAIQSEGVADTQYF.

This clonotype appeared many times. This chain connects TRBV29-1 to TRBJ2-1; D might be TRBD2 (6 bases). The CDR3 covers 16 residues. V shed 0 bases and J shed 0 bases, with 12 bases lying between them. Germline V CDR1 and CDR2: SQVTM, ANQGSEA. CDR3 sequence: CSVEDVDGSSYNEQFF. The CDR3 nucleotides read TGCAGCGTTGAAGATGTCGACGGGAGCTCCTACAATGAGCAGTTCTTC.

There are a few counts of this clonotype. The J gene is TRBJ2-7, the V gene TRBV28, with D possibly TRBD2 on 6 matching bases. Trimming removed 2 bases from V and 3 bases from J, with 11 bases in between. This CDR3 has 14 residues. In germline, CDR1 is MDHEN, CDR2 SYDVKM. The CDR3 DNA reads TGTGCCAGCAGTTTAAGGGAGGCAGACTACGAGCAGTACGTC. Translating it yields CASSLREADYEQYV.

To note about this clonotype: Given a much more abundant clone one base away, this may be a read error. The V and J genes are TRBV6-2 or TRBV6-3 and TRBJ2-5, with 7 bases identical to TRBD2. Germline V gene lookup returns CDR1 MNHEY and CDR2 SVGEGT. This CDR3 spans 15 amino acids. CDR3 protein: CSSSYGGSKQETQYF. CDR3 nucleotide sequence: TGTTCCAGCAGTTACGGGGGGTCTAAACAAGAGACCCAGTACTTC.

The gene calls are TRBV3-1 and TRBJ1-1, with D maybe TRBD1 (5 bases). CDR3 length: 14 amino acids. V gave up 1 base and J gave up 8 bases, with 14 bases separating them. In germline, CDR1 is LGHDT, CDR2 YNNKEL (reference sequence). The CDR3 DNA sequence: TGTGCCAGCAGCCAAGTAGTGGGGGTGGGAGAAGCTTTCTTT. This encodes CASSQVVGVGEAFF.

This clonotype appeared a few times. The chain combines TRBV20-1 with TRBJ1-3; D is uncertain. The V gene lost 3 bases and the J gene lost 0 bases, with 9 bases spanning the gap. This CDR3 has 14 amino acids. In germline, CDR1 is DFQATT, CDR2 SNEGSKA (reference sequence). The CDR3 DNA is TGCAGTGCTAGTTCCGTCTACTCTGGAAACACCATATATTTT. Amino acids: CSASSVYSGNTIYF.

This rearrangement joins TRBV24-1 to TRBJ2-2; no clear D. Trimming left V 9 bases short and J 0 bases short, with 4 bases between. CDR3 size: 12 residues. Germline CDR1 reads KGHDR; CDR2 reads SFDVKD. The DNA of the CDR3 is TGTGCCACCCTGGCGAACACCGGGGAGCTGTTTTTT. It is translated as CATLANTGELFF.

This clonotype has only a few counts. The chain links TRBV5-6 to TRBJ2-3; TRBD2 matches at 7 bases. Trimming cost V 3 bases and J 2 bases; bases outside gene matches: 0. Germline V lookup: CDR1 SGHDT, CDR2 YYEEEE. The CDR3 has 13 amino acids. The CDR3 region is CASSWDYTDTQYF. In nucleotides, the CDR3 is TGTGCCAGCAGCTGGGACTACACAGATACGCAGTATTTT.

The chain carries TRBV11-2 and TRBJ2-7; 13 nucleotides line up with TRBD2. Germline lookup yields CDR1 SGHAT and CDR2 FQNNGV. With 5 bases clipped from V and 3 bases from J, the junction kept 4 bases outside the gene matches. This CDR3 has 15 amino acids. DNA for the CDR3: TGTGCCAGCAGCCGGGGGACTAGCGGGGTCTACGAGCAGTACGTC. Encoded protein: CASSRGTSGVYEQYV.

This clonotype came up many times. J is TRBJ1-1 and V is TRBV28; D gene unclear. Per germline, CDR1 MDHEN and CDR2 SYDVKM. Trimming removed 8 bases from V and 5 bases from J, with 15 bases in between. The CDR3 loop spans 13 amino acids. The chain's CDR3 is CASSQVPLTEAFF. The CDR3 region has the DNA TGTGCCAGCTCCCAAGTCCCCTTGACTGAAGCTTTCTTT.

This clonotype has only a few counts. CDR3 sequence (DNA): TGTGCCAGCAACACCGGGACAGGGGGCCGGGGCTCCTACAATGAGCAGTTCTTC. It is translated as CASNTGTGGRGSYNEQFF. The chain has TRBV11-1 and TRBJ2-1, with 12 bases that match TRBD1. The CDR3 loop spans 18 amino acids. Per the germline V gene, CDR1 is SGHAT and CDR2 is FQDESV (reference sequence). V dropped 7 bases and J dropped 0; count of bases not matched to a gene: 10.

This clonotype was found many times. The V and J genes are TRBV3-1 and TRBJ2-2; a possible D gene is TRBD1 (5 bases). The CDR3 has 15 amino acids. Germline V gene sequence: CDR1 LGHDT, CDR2 YNNKEL (reference sequence). V shed 0 bases and J shed 5 bases, with 10 bases lying between them. CDR3 in DNA: TGTGCCAGCAGCCAAGATAGGGGCCCAACCGGGGAGCTGTTTTTT. Translated: CASSQDRGPTGELFF.

This sequence joins TRBV6-5 and TRBJ2-7; a possible D gene is TRBD1 (6 bases). V was shortened by 2 bases and J by 2 bases, with 19 bases between the two germline ends. CDR1 is MNHEY and CDR2 is SVGAGI in the germline V gene. This CDR3 region has 17 residues. The CDR3 sequence: CASSYGPPGQGAYEQYF. CDR3 coding DNA: TGTGCCAGCAGTTACGGGCCCCCGGGACAAGGTGCCTACGAGCAGTACTTC.

The CDR3 bases are TGCGCCAGCAGCTTGCCAGCAGTGAACACTGAAGCTTTCTTT. Amino acid sequence: CASSLPAVNTEAFF. The rearrangement links TRBV5-1 to TRBJ1-1; D gene uncertain. The V end was cut by 1 base, the J end by 0 bases, with 7 bases between. The germline V gene has CDR1 SGHRS and CDR2 YFSETQ. The CDR3 covers 14 residues.

This chain's CDR3 is CASSESWGSGQGAETQYF. CDR3 bases: TGTGCCAGCAGTGAATCCTGGGGCTCGGGACAGGGGGCTGAGACCCAGTACTTC. V usage is TRBV6-1 and J usage is TRBJ2-5; 12 bases are shared with TRBD1. CDR1 is MNHNS and CDR2 is SASEGT in the germline V gene. V lost 2 bases, J lost 5 bases, and 12 bases stayed unmatched. The CDR3 runs 18 residues.

This clonotype was recorded at least ten times. V is TRBV28 and J is TRBJ2-2; D is possibly TRBD2 (6 bases). Per germline, CDR1 MDHEN and CDR2 SYDVKM. V dropped 10 bases and J dropped 3 bases, with 12 bases sitting between them. The CDR3 sequence is 13 residues long. The CDR3 loop is CATCTGDTGELFF. The CDR3 DNA sequence: TGTGCCACCTGCACGGGGGACACCGGGGAGCTGTTTTTT.

The chain employs TRBV20-1 and TRBJ1-4, with TRBD1 as a possible D gene (5 bases). This CDR3 is built from 13 residues. Germline V gene lookup returns CDR1 DFQATT and CDR2 SNEGSKA (reference sequence). Trimming took 3 bases from V and 5 from J, leaving 10 bases between them. This chain's CDR3 is CSARAGVNEKLFF. The CDR3, as DNA: TGCAGTGCTAGGGCGGGGGTCAATGAAAAACTGTTTTTT.

This clonotype was seen at least ten times. The CDR3 region has the DNA TGCGCCAGCAGCTTGACTGCCAACTATGGCTACACCTTC. Its translation: CASSLTANYGYTF. The V call is TRBV5-1, the J call TRBJ1-2, with D uncertain. V lost 1 base and J lost 2, with 6 bases in between. This CDR3 region has 13 residues. Germline V gives CDR1 SGHRS, CDR2 YFSETQ.

J is TRBJ1-4 and V is TRBV19; D may be TRBD1 (6 bases). Germline V lookup: CDR1 LNHDA, CDR2 SQIVND (reference sequence). The length of the CDR3 is 12 residues. Trimming removed 10 bases from V and 5 bases from J, with 11 bases in between. The CDR3 bases are TGTGCCACCCAAGGGGGAAATGAAAAACTGTTTTTT. Translation gives CATQGGNEKLFF. The variable domain in full, completed from reference TRBV19 and TRBJ1-4, reads DGGITQSPKYLFRKEGQNVTLSCEQNLNHDAMYWYRQDPGQGLRLIYYSQIVNDFQKGDIAEGYSVSREKKESFPLTVTSAQKNPTAFYLCATQGGNEKLFFGSGTQLSVL.

This clonotype was picked up a small number of times. The chain recombines TRBV4-1 with TRBJ2-1, with D perhaps TRBD1 or TRBD2 (5 bases each). The V end was cut by 3 bases, the J end by 1 base, with 16 bases between. The CDR3 length is 17 residues. Germline CDR1 is MGHRA and CDR2 is YSYEKL. CDR3 sequence (DNA): TGCGCCAGCAGCCAGCCCGACGGGACCCCATCCTACAATGAGCAGTTCTTC. Amino acids: CASSQPDGTPSYNEQFF.

The CDR3 reads CASTADRAGQPQHF. The DNA for the CDR3 is TGTGCCAGCACCGCGGACAGGGCGGGTCAGCCCCAGCATTTT. J is TRBJ1-5 and V is TRBV28; TRBD1 matches 8 bases. This CDR3 spans 14 amino acids. With 7 bases clipped from V and 6 bases from J, the junction kept 8 bases outside the gene matches. Germline CDR1 reads MDHEN; CDR2 reads SYDVKM.

As concerns this clonotype: A junction boundary mismatches the germline segment, possibly from a read error. The rearrangement joins TRBV2 to TRBJ1-2; 7 bases line up with TRBD1. The CDR3 contains 14 residues. CDR1 and CDR2 (germline): SNHLY, FYNNEI. CDR3 protein: CASTEQGNIYGYTF. Here the CDR3 DNA reads TGTGCCAGCACTGAACAGGGGAACATCTATGGCTACACCTTC.

This clonotype was counted only a few times. The rearrangement uses TRBV24-1 and TRBJ2-2; the match to TRBD1 covers 12 bases. Germline-derived CDR1 and CDR2 are KGHDR and SFDVKD. Trimming took 1 base from V and 7 from J; bases not matched to a gene: 6. CDR3 size: 17 residues. The CDR3 sequence: CATSDLRDRGRIGELFF. CDR3 nucleotides: TGTGCCACCAGTGATTTAAGGGACAGGGGGCGGATCGGGGAGCTGTTTTTT.

The genes are TRBV29-1 and TRBJ2-3; 9 nucleotides line up with TRBD1. The trim removed 3 bases at V and 4 bases at J, leaving 5 bases unmatched. Germline CDR1 reads SQVTM; CDR2 reads ANQGSEA. This CDR3 spans 14 amino acids. The CDR3 protein is CSVDDRGLADTQYF. The CDR3 DNA sequence: TGCAGCGTTGATGACAGGGGGTTGGCAGATACGCAGTATTTT.

This clonotype was detected a few times. The chain has TRBV19 and TRBJ2-1, with D possibly matching TRBD2 (6 bases). Germline-derived CDR1 and CDR2 are LNHDA and SQIVND (reference sequence). The V end lost 3 bases, the J end lost 12 bases, and 9 bases lay between the germline ends. The CDR3 is made up of 11 amino acids. CDR3 residues: CASSMTEGQFF. The CDR3 bases are TGTGCCAGTAGTATGACGGAGGGGCAGTTCTTC.

This chain joins TRBV12-3 or TRBV12-4 and TRBJ1-3; the D is unclear. The CDR3 is 14 residues long. Between the trimmed V and J ends, which lost 6 bases and 0 bases, there was a span of 9 bases. CDR3 protein: CASRKQNSGNTIYF. In nucleotides, the CDR3 is TGTGCCAGCAGGAAACAGAACTCTGGAAACACCATATATTTT.

Only a few counts were recorded for this clonotype. The chain carries TRBV5-4 and TRBJ2-5, with TRBD2 matching over 10 bases. Germline V gene sequence: CDR1 SGHNT, CDR2 YYREEE (reference sequence). With 2 bases clipped from V and 1 base from J, the junction kept 14 bases outside the gene matches. This CDR3 comprises 19 residues. The CDR3 reads CASSLIGVAGGLSQETQYF. CDR3 DNA: TGTGCCAGCAGCTTAATCGGGGTAGCGGGGGGACTATCCCAAGAGACCCAGTACTTC.